This T cell receptor (beta chain) was documented in a study of blood T cells in healthy people across ages. This clonotype has ten or more counts. The V end lost 3 bases, the J end lost 8 bases, and 17 bases lay between the germline ends. Per the germline V gene, CDR1 is DFQATT and CDR2 is SNEGSKA (reference sequence). The CDR3 is 14 amino acids. Then a second PCR, running roughly 7 to 11 cycles, was carried out with a sample-barcoded 5' primer and a J-beta primer mix. TCRdb re-called the 5' RACE reads with MiXCR, one entry per CDR3 protein. The sample has some 1.5 million distinct CDR3 sequences, about 45% seen once.

The sequenced sample was blood. The chain combines TRBV20-1 with TRBJ1-3; tentatively, D is TRBD1 (6 bases). The TCR was taken from a woman younger than 30 in good health. As DNA, the CDR3 is TGCAGTGCTAGTAGCCGACGGGGGGCTGACACCATATATTTT. It is translated as CSASSRRGADTIYF.